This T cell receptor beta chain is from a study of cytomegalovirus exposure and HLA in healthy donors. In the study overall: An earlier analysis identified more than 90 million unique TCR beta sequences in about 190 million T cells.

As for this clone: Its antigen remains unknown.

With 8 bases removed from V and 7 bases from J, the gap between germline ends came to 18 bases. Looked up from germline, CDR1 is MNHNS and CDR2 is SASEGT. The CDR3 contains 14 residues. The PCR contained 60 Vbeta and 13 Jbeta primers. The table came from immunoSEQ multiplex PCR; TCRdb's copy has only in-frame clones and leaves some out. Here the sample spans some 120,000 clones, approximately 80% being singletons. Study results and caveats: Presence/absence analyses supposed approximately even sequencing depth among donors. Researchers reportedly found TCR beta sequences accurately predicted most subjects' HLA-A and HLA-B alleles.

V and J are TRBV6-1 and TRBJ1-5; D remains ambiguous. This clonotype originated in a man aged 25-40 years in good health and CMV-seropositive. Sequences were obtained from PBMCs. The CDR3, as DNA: TGTGCCAGCTCTTCCGCGAGGAGCCAGCAGCCCCAGCATTTT. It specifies CASSSARSQQPQHF.